Listed below are T cell receptor beta chains from one sample, sequenced in a study of CD8 T cells in ankylosing spondylitis. In TCRdb, the 5' RACE reads were re-called with MiXCR into one record per CDR3 protein. Of over 25,000 distinct CDR3 sequences in the sample, over 12% were seen once. The source material was blood. These receptors all stem from a male donor with ankylosing spondylitis or in good health (not recorded which). The CDR3 runs from the conserved cysteine through the conserved F or W. The order of the fields is D gene, V gene, clone size, J gene, CDR3 DNA, CDR3 protein. D genes are given only for firm matches. Clone size appears in some rows only: once, few, many, or a class for an expanded clone.

>TRBD1|TRBV12-3/TRBV12-4|NA|TRBJ1-5
TGTGCCAGCAGGGACAGGGTGGGTCAGCCCCAGCATTTT
CASRDRVGQPQHF
>NA|TRBV2|NA|TRBJ2-3
TGTGCCAGCAGTGAAGAAGCCGGAACTAGCACAGATACGCAGTATTTT
CASSEEAGTSTDTQYF
>NA|TRBV7-2|NA|TRBJ2-7
TGTGCCAGCAGCTACGCCGATTACGAGCAGTACTTC
CASSYADYEQYF
>NA|TRBV9|NA|TRBJ1-4
TGTGCCAGCAGCGTAGCTGATAGGTCCGAAAAACTGTTTTTT
CASSVADRSEKLFF
>NA|TRBV29-1|NA|TRBJ2-2
TGCAGCGTTGGGGGGAACACCGGGGAGCTGTTTTTT
CSVGGNTGELFF
>TRBD1|TRBV14|NA|TRBJ2-1
TGTGCCAGCGGGGACAGGGCCACCTACAATGAGCAGTTCTTC
CASGDRATYNEQFF
>TRBD1|TRBV2|few|TRBJ2-1
TGTGCCAGCAGTCGACAGGGTATATCCTACAATGAGCAGTTCTTC
CASSRQGISYNEQFF
>NA|TRBV24-1|few|TRBJ2-1
TGTGCCACCAGCCAATGGGGGGATTTAAGCTCCTACAATGAGCAGTTCTTC
CATSQWGDLSSYNEQFF
>NA|TRBV5-1|few|TRBJ1-4
TGCGCCAGCAGCTTGGTTGGTTCCGGGGGTAATGAAAAACTGTTTTTT
CASSLVGSGGNEKLFF
>NA|TRBV3-1|NA|TRBJ2-2
TGTGCCAGCAGCCAAGCGAACACCGGGGAGCTGTTTTTT
CASSQANTGELFF
>TRBD2|TRBV20-1|NA|TRBJ2-2
TGCAGTGCTAGTGCCGGGACTACCAATTTCGGGGAGCTGTTTTTT
CSASAGTTNFGELFF
>TRBD2|TRBV6-2/TRBV6-3|NA|TRBJ2-2
TGTGCCAGCAGTTCCGAGCGGGGTTCCACCGGGGAGCTGTTTTTT
CASSSERGSTGELFF
>NA|TRBV7-3|NA|TRBJ2-3
TGTGCCAGCAGCGATCTAGTGGCAGATACGCAGTATTTT
CASSDLVADTQYF
>NA|TRBV6-2/TRBV6-3|NA|TRBJ2-2
TGTGCCAGCAGTTATACTAGCCCCGGGGAGCTGTTTTTT
CASSYTSPGELFF
>NA|TRBV19|few|TRBJ2-1
TGTGCCAGTAGTACCGGGTCTTACAATGAGCAGTTCTTC
CASSTGSYNEQFF
>TRBD1|TRBV7-9|few|TRBJ2-4
TGTGCCAGCAGCTTAGAGGACAGGCCCAACATTCAGTACTTC
CASSLEDRPNIQYF
>NA|TRBV28|few|TRBJ2-1
TGTGCCAGCAGTTTTTCGGACAGCTCCTACAATGAGCAGTTCTTC
CASSFSDSSYNEQFF
>NA|TRBV4-1|NA|TRBJ2-5
TGCGCCAGCAGCCAAGATCTTTCGCGGGAGACCCAGTACTTC
CASSQDLSRETQYF
>NA|TRBV29-1|NA|TRBJ2-1
TGCAGCGTTAGGCGAACCACGGGGAATGAGCAGTTCTTC
CSVRRTTGNEQFF
>TRBD2|TRBV7-2|NA|TRBJ2-1
TGTGCCAGCAGCTTTCTTAGCGGGAGGGGGGGTGAGCAGTTCTTC
CASSFLSGRGGEQFF
>NA|TRBV6-1|few|TRBJ2-2
TGTGCCAGCAGCACCGGGACAAGCACCGGGGAGCTGTTTTTT
CASSTGTSTGELFF
>TRBD2|TRBV20-1|NA|TRBJ2-1
TGCAGTGCTAGAAAGCGGGGACCGTCCTACAATGAGCAGTTCTTC
CSARKRGPSYNEQFF
>TRBD2|TRBV6-1|NA|TRBJ2-1
TGTGCCAGCAGAGGGGCTAGCGGAACTACTGAGCAGTTCTTC
CASRGASGTTEQFF
>TRBD2|TRBV2|NA|TRBJ2-5
TGTGCCAGCAATTGGGGAACTAGCGGGGAGGAGACCCAGTACTTC
CASNWGTSGEETQYF
>TRBD1|TRBV7-9|few|TRBJ2-1
TGTGCCAGCAGCGGGGCCTCCGGGACAGGGGTGAATGAGCAGTTCTTC
CASSGASGTGVNEQFF
>NA|TRBV29-1|NA|TRBJ1-1
TGCAGCGTTGCTTGGGGTGGGGCATTTGAAGCTTTCTTT
CSVAWGGAFEAFF
>NA|TRBV4-2|few|TRBJ1-3
TGTGCCAGCAGCCAAGACGACAGGTCGATCTCTGGAAACACCATATATTTT
CASSQDDRSISGNTIYF
>NA|TRBV5-4|medium-sized|TRBJ2-3
TGTGCCAGCAGCCCCGGACAGTTCGACGAGGGCACAGATACGCAGTATTTT
CASSPGQFDEGTDTQYF
>NA|TRBV6-1|few|TRBJ2-5
TGTGCCAGCAGTGAATATTTCGGGAGGGGGCTGGAGACCCAGTACTTC
CASSEYFGRGLETQYF
>NA|TRBV5-1|NA|TRBJ2-1
TGCGCCAGCAGCTTCGGGGGCGTCTCCTACAATGAGCAGTTCTTC
CASSFGGVSYNEQFF
>TRBD1|TRBV6-2/TRBV6-3|few|TRBJ2-4
TGTGCCAGCAGTCGGACAGGGTGGACCAAAAACATTCAGTACTTC
CASSRTGWTKNIQYF
>NA|TRBV12-3/TRBV12-4|many|TRBJ1-1
TGTGCCAGCAGTTTATGGGGGGCGGGGACTGAAGCTTTCTTT
CASSLWGAGTEAFF
>NA|TRBV14|NA|TRBJ2-5
TGTGCCAGCAGCCCTTTGGGGGAGACCCAGTACTTC
CASSPLGETQYF
>NA|TRBV29-1|few|TRBJ2-5
TGCAGCGCCCGAAGTCCTAAAGAGACCCAGTACTTC
CSARSPKETQYF
>TRBD1|TRBV2|NA|TRBJ2-2
TGTGCCAGCCGACAGGGGGCGGCCGGGGAGCTGTTTTTT
CASRQGAAGELFF
>NA|TRBV28|few|TRBJ1-5
TGTGCCAGCAGCCTGAGACGCGGCAATCAGCCCCAGCATTTT
CASSLRRGNQPQHF
>NA|TRBV6-5|NA|TRBJ2-2
TGTGCCAGCAGTTACCAGGGGGGGCAGCTCTGGGAGCTGTTTTTT
CASSYQGGQLWELFF
>NA|TRBV20-1|NA|TRBJ2-5
TGCAGTACCACGGAAGGAGAGACCCAGTACTTC
CSTTEGETQYF
>NA|TRBV20-1|NA|TRBJ2-3
TGCAGTGCTAGAGATTTGGGGGACAAGTCAGATACGCAGTATTTT
CSARDLGDKSDTQYF
>NA|TRBV20-1|NA|TRBJ2-2
TGCAGTGCTAGCGGGATGAACACCGGGGAGCTGTTTTTT
CSASGMNTGELFF
>TRBD2|TRBV4-3|NA|TRBJ2-2
TGCGCCAGCAGCCCAACGCGGGGGGGTACCGGGGAGCTGTTTTTT
CASSPTRGGTGELFF
>NA|TRBV29-1|NA|TRBJ2-4
TGCAGCGTTGCGCAGGGTGGCAAAAACATTCAGTACTTC
CSVAQGGKNIQYF
>NA|TRBV25-1|NA|TRBJ2-2
TGTGCCAGCAGTGAATGGGGTAGCACCGGGGAGCTGTTTTTT
CASSEWGSTGELFF
>NA|TRBV28|few|TRBJ2-1
TGTGCCAGCAGACGCCGTAAAACCCCCTACAATGAGCAGTTCTTC
CASRRRKTPYNEQFF
>NA|TRBV15|few|TRBJ2-3
TGTGCCAGCCGAACTAGCAGCAGCACAGATACGCAGTATTTT
CASRTSSSTDTQYF
>NA|TRBV14|NA|TRBJ1-4
TGTGCCAGCAGCCAGGTTACAGCGCCTAATGAAAAACTGTTTTTT
CASSQVTAPNEKLFF
>NA|TRBV28|NA|TRBJ1-4
TGTGCCAGCCAACGCCCCTCGGGACGGGAAAAACTGTTTTTT
CASQRPSGREKLFF
>NA|TRBV21-1|NA|TRBJ2-2
TGTGCCAGCGGACGACAGGCCAACACCGGGGAGCTGTTTTTT
CASGRQANTGELFF
>NA|TRBV15|NA|TRBJ2-1
TGTGCCACCAGCAGAGAAAGTCAGGGGAGGAATGAGCAGTTCTTC
CATSRESQGRNEQFF
>TRBD2|TRBV12-3/TRBV12-4|many|TRBJ2-7
TGTGCCAGCAGCCCACTGGCGGGAGCTTACGAGCAGTACTTC
CASSPLAGAYEQYF
>NA|TRBV29-1|many|TRBJ2-5
TGCAGCGTTACAAGATCAGGGGGGAAGGAGACCCAGTACTTC
CSVTRSGGKETQYF
>NA|TRBV6-2/TRBV6-3|NA|TRBJ1-5
TGTGCCAGCAGTTACGGGAGTAGTCAGCCCCAGCATTTT
CASSYGSSQPQHF
>NA|TRBV11-2|few|TRBJ1-4
TGTGCCAGCAGCTCCACCCAAAAACTGTTTTTT
CASSSTQKLFF
>NA|TRBV20-1|few|TRBJ2-5
TGCAGTGCTAGACTGCCCCAAGAGACCCAGTACTTC
CSARLPQETQYF
>NA|TRBV7-2|few|TRBJ2-2
TGTGCCAGCAGCTTGGACGGGGGGCTCGGGGAGCTGTTTTTT
CASSLDGGLGELFF
>TRBD1|TRBV4-3|hyperexpanded|TRBJ2-7
TGCGCCAGCAGCCAATCGACAGGGGGTACGGACGAGCAGTACTTC
CASSQSTGGTDEQYF
>TRBD1|TRBV6-2/TRBV6-3|NA|TRBJ2-2
TGTGCCAGCAGCTCGGGACAGAGCTACGGGGAGCTGTTTTTT
CASSSGQSYGELFF
>NA|TRBV15|few|TRBJ2-3
TGTGCCACCAGCCGAGGCCTAGGGGCAGAGGATACGCAGTATTTT
CATSRGLGAEDTQYF